The clone carrying this T cell receptor beta chain has a handful of counts. Its antigen is undetermined. CDR3 length equals 14 residues. Trimming pared 0 bases from V and 7 bases from J, leaving 10 bases between. Germline loops: CDR1 SGHVS, CDR2 FQNEAQ. Amplification used 60 V beta primers and 13 J beta primers. Clones were sequenced by immunoSEQ multiplex PCR, and TCRdb holds only the in-frame ones, with some missing. This sample carries 100,000 to 120,000 clones, 90% of them seen once, and the ten largest clones take 2.5% to 3.5%. This sample was included in a study of glioma-infiltrating T cells after dendritic cell vaccination. Overall study context: Three intradermal dendritic cell vaccine injections were given every two weeks.

Time point here: after dendritic cell vaccination, including at tumor progression/relapse. Isocitrate dehydrogenase mutation was absent in all glioblastoma patients. Study outcomes and limitations: TCR clonality showed no direct relationship with survival.

The chain employs TRBV7-8 and TRBJ1-5; tentative D call: TRBD1 (5 bases). The source is a human donor with glioblastoma. Sequencing was performed on blood, taken after dendritic cell vaccination. This CDR3 is CASSLAQAGQPQHF. CDR3 in DNA: TGTGCCAGCAGCTTAGCACAGGCCGGGCAGCCCCAGCATTTT.